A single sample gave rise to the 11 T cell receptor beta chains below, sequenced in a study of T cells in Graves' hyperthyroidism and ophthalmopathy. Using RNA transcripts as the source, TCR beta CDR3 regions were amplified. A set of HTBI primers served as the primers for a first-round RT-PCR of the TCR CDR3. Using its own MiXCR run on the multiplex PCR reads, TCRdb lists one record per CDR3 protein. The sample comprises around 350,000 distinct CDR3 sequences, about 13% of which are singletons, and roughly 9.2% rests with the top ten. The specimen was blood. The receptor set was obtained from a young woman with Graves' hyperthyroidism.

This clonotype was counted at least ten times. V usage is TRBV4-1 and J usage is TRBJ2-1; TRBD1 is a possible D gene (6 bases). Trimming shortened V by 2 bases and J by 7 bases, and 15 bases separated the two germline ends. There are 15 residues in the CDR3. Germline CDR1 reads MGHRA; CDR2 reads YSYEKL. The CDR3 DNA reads TGCGCCAGCAGCCAATCAGTCAGGGGAGAAAATGAGCAGTTCTTC. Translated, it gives CASSQSVRGENEQFF.

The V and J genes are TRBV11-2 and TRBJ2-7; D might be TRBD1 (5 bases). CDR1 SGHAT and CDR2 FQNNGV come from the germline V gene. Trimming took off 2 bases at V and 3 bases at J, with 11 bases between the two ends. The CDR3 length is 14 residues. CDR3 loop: CASSLRQRNYEQYF. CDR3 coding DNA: TGTGCCAGCAGCTTAAGACAGCGAAACTACGAGCAGTACTTC.

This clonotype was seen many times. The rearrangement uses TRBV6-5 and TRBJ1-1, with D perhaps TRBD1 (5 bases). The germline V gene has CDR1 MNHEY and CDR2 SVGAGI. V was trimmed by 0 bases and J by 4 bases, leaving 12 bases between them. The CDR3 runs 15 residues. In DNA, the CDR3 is TGTGCCAGCAGTTACTCAGAAACAGGCATCACTGAAGCTTTCTTT. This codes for CASSYSETGITEAFF.

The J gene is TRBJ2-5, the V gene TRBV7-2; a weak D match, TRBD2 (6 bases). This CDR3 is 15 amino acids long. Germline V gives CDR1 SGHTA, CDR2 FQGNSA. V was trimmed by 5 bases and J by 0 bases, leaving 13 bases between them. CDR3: CASSQFRGYQETQYF. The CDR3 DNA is TGTGCCAGCAGCCAATTCCGGGGGTACCAAGAGACCCAGTACTTC.

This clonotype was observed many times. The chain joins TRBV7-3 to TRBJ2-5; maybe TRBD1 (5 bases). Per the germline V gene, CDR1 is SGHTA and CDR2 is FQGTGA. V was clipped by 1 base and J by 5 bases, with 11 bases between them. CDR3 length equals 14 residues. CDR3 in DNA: TGTGCCAGCAGCTTAAGCAGGGCAGCGGAGACCCAGTACTTC. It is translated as CASSLSRAAETQYF.

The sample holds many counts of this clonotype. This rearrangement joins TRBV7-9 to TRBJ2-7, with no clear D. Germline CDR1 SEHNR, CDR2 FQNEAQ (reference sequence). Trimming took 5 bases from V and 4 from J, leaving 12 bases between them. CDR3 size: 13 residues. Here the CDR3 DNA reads TGTGCCAGCAGCGTCGGGTCAGATTACGAGCAGTACTTC. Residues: CASSVGSDYEQYF. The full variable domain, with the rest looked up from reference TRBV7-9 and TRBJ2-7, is DTGVSQNPRHKITKRGQNVTFRCDPISEHNRLYWYRQTLGQGPEFLTYFQNEAQLEKSRLLSDRFSAERPKGSFSTLEIQRTEQGDSAMYLCASSVGSDYEQYFGPGTRLTVT.

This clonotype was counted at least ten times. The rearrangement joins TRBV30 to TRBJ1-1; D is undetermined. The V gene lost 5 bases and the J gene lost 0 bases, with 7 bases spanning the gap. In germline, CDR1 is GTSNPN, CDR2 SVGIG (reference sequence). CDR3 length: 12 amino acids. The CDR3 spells CAWGSLNTEAFF. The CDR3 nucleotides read TGTGCCTGGGGGAGTCTGAACACTGAAGCTTTCTTT.

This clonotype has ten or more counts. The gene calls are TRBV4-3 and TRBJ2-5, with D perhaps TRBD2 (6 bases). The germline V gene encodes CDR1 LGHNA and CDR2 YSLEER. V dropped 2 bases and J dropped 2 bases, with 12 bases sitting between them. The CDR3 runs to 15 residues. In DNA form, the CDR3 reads TGCGCCAGCAGCCAAAGTCTCGGAGGGCAAGAGACCCAGTACTTC. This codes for CASSQSLGGQETQYF.

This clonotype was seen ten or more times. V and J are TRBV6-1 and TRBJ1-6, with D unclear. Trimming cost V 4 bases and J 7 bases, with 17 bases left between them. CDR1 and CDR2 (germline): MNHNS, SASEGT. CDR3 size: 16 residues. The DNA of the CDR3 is TGTGCCAGCAGTGGGTATCCCCACCTGGAGAATTCACCCCTCCACTTT. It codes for CASSGYPHLENSPLHF.

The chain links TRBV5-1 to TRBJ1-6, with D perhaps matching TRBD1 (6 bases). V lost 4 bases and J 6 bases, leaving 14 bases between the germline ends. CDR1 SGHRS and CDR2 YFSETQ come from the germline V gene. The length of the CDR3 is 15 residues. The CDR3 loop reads CASSPLTGSNSPLHF. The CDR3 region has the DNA TGCGCCAGCAGCCCTCTTACAGGGAGTAATTCACCCCTCCACTTT.

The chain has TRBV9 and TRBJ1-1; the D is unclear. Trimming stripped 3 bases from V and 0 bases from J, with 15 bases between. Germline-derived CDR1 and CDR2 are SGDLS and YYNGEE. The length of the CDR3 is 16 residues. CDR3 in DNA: TGTGCCAGCAGCGGCGCAGCGGGGAGCTTGAACACTGAAGCTTTCTTT. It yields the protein CASSGAAGSLNTEAFF.